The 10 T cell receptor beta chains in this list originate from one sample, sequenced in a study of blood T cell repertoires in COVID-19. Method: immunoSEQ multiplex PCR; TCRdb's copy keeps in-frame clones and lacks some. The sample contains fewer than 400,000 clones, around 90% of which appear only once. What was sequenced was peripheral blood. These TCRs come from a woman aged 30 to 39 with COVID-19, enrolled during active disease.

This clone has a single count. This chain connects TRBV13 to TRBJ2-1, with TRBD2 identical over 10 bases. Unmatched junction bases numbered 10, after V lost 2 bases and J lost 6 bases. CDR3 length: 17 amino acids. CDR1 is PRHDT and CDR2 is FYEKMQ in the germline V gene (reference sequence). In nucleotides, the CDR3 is TGTGCCAGCAGCTTAAGGCTAGCGGGAGATATGGGCAATGAGCAGTTCTTC. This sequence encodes CASSLRLAGDMGNEQFF.

CDR3 sequence: CATSRPGTVTYEQYF. The CDR3 DNA reads as TGTGCCACCAGCAGACCCGGGACAGTTACCTACGAGCAGTACTTC. The chain uses TRBV15 and TRBJ2-7; TRBD1 agrees at 7 bases. CDR3 length: 15 amino acids. Germline V CDR1 and CDR2: LNHNV, YYDKDF (reference sequence). V gave up 2 bases and J gave up 2 bases; unmatched junction bases: 6.

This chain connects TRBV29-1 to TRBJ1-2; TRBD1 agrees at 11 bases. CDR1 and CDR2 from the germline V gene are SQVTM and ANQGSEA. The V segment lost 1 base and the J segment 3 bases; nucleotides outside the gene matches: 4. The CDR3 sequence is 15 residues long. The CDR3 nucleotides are TGCAGCGTTGAAGGTGGGACAGGGGGAGACTATGGCTACACCTTC. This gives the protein CSVEGGTGGDYGYTF.

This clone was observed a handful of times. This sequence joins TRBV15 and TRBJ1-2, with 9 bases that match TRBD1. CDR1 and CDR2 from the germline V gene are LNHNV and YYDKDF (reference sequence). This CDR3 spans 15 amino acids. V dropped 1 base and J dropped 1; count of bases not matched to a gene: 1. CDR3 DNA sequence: TGTGCCACCAGCAGAGCGACAGGGGGTAACTATGGCTACACCTTC. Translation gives CATSRATGGNYGYTF.

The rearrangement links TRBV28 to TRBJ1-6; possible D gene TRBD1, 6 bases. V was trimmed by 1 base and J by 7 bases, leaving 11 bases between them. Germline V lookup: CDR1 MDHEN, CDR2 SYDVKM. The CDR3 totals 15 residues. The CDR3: CASSLSQGINSPLHF. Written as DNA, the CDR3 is TGTGCCAGCAGTTTATCCCAGGGGATCAATTCACCCCTCCACTTT.

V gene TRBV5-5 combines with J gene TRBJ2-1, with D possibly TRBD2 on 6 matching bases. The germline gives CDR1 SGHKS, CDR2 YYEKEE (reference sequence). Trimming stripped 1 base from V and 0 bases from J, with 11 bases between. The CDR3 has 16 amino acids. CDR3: CASSLSGESSYNEQFF. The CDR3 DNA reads TGTGCCAGCAGCTTGTCGGGGGAAAGCTCCTACAATGAGCAGTTCTTC.

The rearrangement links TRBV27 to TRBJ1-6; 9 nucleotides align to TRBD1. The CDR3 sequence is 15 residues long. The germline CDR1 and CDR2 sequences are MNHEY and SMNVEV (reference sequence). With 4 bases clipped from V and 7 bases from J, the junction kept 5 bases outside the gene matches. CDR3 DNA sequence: TGTGCCAGCAGTTCTGAGGGACAGGGAAATTCACCCCTCCACTTT. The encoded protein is CASSSEGQGNSPLHF.

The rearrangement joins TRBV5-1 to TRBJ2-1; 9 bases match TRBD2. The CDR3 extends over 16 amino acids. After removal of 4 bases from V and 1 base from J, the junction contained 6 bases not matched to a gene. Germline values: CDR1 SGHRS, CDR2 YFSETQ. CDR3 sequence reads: CASSPLAGVSYNEQFF. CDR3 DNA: TGCGCCAGCAGCCCCTTAGCGGGAGTGTCCTACAATGAGCAGTTCTTC.

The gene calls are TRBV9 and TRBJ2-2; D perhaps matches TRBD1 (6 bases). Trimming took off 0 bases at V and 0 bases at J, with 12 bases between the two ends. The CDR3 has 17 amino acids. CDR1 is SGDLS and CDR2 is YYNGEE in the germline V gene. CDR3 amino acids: CASSVDGTWANTGELFF. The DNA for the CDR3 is TGTGCCAGCAGCGTAGATGGGACATGGGCGAACACCGGGGAGCTGTTTTTT.

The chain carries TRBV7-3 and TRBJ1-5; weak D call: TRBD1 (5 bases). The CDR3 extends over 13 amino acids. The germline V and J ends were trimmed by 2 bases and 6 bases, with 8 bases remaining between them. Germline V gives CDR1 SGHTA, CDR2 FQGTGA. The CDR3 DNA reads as TGTGCCAGCAGCTTATACGGGGGTCAGCCCCAGCATTTT. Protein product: CASSLYGGQPQHF.